The present T cell receptor beta chain was sequenced within a study of spatial heterogeneity in lung cancer. Study as a whole: Sequenced follow-up PBMC samples came a median of about 24 months after resection, where available. Study observations and caveats: Tumor TCRs that were ubiquitous and expanded showed up in blood more at resection than follow-up.

Germline V gives CDR1 SGDLS, CDR2 YYNGEE. CDR3 length: 17 amino acids. V lost 4 bases and J lost 0; bases outside the gene matches: 8. This clonotype was seen at least ten times. Antigen specificity is unknown. TCRdb called the 5' RACE reads again in MiXCR, with one record for every CDR3 protein. The sample holds fewer than 25,000 distinct CDR3 sequences, 9% to 10% seen once. Regarding time point: blood at routine non-recurrence follow-up after resection. Unsorted whole RNA of tumor, nontumor lung or frozen PBMC was sequenced. The origin of this receptor is a male donor with early-stage non-small cell lung cancer. V and J are TRBV9 and TRBJ2-3; 10 bases map to TRBD2. This specimen was PBMCs, taken at follow-up. This chain's CDR3 is CASSSGLAVPSTDTQYF. The DNA of the CDR3 is TGTGCCAGCAGCTCCGGACTAGCGGTCCCTAGCACAGATACGCAGTATTTT. Complete variable domain (other parts from reference TRBV9 and TRBJ2-3): DSGVTQTPKHLITATGQRVTLRCSPRSGDLSVYWYQQSLDQGLQFLIQYYNGEERAKGNILERFSAQQFPDLHSELNLSSLELGDSALYFCASSSGLAVPSTDTQYFGPGTRLTVL.